This TCR beta chain was documented in a study of blood T cell repertoires in COVID-19. Background on the study: Donors in the United States, Italy and Spain gave samples during acute or convalescent COVID-19. T cells, B-cell-depleted T cells, or PBMCs provided the cDNA or gDNA that served as material.

In the study's own analysis: Quantification of nucleated cells was approximated via reference gene primer amplification. The method was immunoSEQ multiplex PCR; TCRdb's version includes in-frame clones alone and lacks a portion of them. V and J calls plus clone size are reproduced from that table; the DNA served to infer D and trimming. The table includes roughly 210,000 clones, around 80% detected once. Seattle patients were enrolled while actively infected and followed longitudinally. Sequenced input: peripheral blood. The source is a woman older than 75 with COVID-19, enrolled during active disease.

For the CDR3, the DNA is TGTGCCAGCAGCGCAGGGTTTGAAGAGACCCAGTACTTC. As protein: CASSAGFEETQYF. This rearrangement joins TRBV9 to TRBJ2-5, with D tentatively TRBD1 (5 bases). Germline V gene lookup returns CDR1 SGDLS and CDR2 YYNGEE. V lost 3 bases to trimming and J lost 3 bases, with 9 bases between them. The CDR3 is 13 residues long. Together with reference TRBV9 and TRBJ2-5, the CDR3 gives the full variable domain: DSGVTQTPKHLITATGQRVTLRCSPRSGDLSVYWYQQSLDQGLQFLIQYYNGEERAKGNILERFSAQQFPDLHSELNLSSLELGDSALYFCASSAGFEETQYFGPGTRLLVL.